This T cell receptor beta chain was recorded in a study of CD8+CD57+ T cells in acquired aplastic anemia. Across the study: CD4+ and CD8+ cells, once sorted, gave DNA averaging roughly 3 ug. Healthy donors had, on average, approximately 11 million reads for their CD4+ cells.

Genomic DNA, the template, was used for profiling of the TCR beta VDJ and CDR3. TCRdb used MiXCR to reprocess the reads, holding one entry per CDR3 protein. The sample lists hundreds of thousands of distinct CDR3 sequences; 55% to 75% were seen once. Per the germline V gene, CDR1 is SGDLS and CDR2 is YYNGEE. The CDR3 is 13 amino acids. V was clipped by 0 bases and J by 11 bases; unmatched bases: 3. Study-wide results and caveats: Overlap between patients and controls comprised 25 to 30 CD8+ CDR3 sequences. Patient and control CD8+ Simpson's diversity was not significantly different.

Regarding this clonotype: What it recognizes is unknown.

The TCR was taken from a human donor in good health, serving as a control. What was sequenced was sorted CD4+, CD8+, or CD8+CD57+ T cells (not recorded which) from PBMCs. This chain connects TRBV9 to TRBJ1-4, with TRBD1 identical over 8 bases. CDR3 sequence (DNA): TGTGCCAGCAGCGTAGGCGCAGGGGGCAAACTGTTTTTT. The encoded protein is CASSVGAGGKLFF.